Below are 4 T cell receptor beta chains sequenced from a single sample in a study of cytomegalovirus exposure and HLA in healthy donors. PCR used 60 Vbeta primers and 13 Jbeta primers. The assay was immunoSEQ multiplex PCR, and TCRdb's table has in-frame clones only and misses some. The data show 83,000 or so clones, roughly 77% seen once. The material sequenced was PBMCs. The receptors were gathered from a woman aged 40-49 years in good health and CMV-seropositive.

The chain carries TRBV4-2 and TRBJ1-2; 10 nucleotides agree with TRBD1. Unmatched junction bases numbered 8, after V lost 5 bases and J lost 5 bases. There are 15 residues in the CDR3. CDR1 and CDR2 from the germline V gene are LGHNA and YNFKEQ. The CDR3 coding sequence is TGTGCCAGCAGCACGCGGGGACAGGGGAATTATGGCTACACCTTC. The encoded protein is CASSTRGQGNYGYTF.

The chain combines TRBV2 with TRBJ2-7, with D maybe TRBD2 (6 bases). Germline-derived CDR1 and CDR2 are SNHLY and FYNNEI. The CDR3 length is 16 residues. Trimming shortened V by 5 bases and J by 5 bases, and 22 bases separated the two germline ends. The CDR3 reads CASSSQGGGSRDEQYF. In DNA form, the CDR3 reads TGTGCCAGCAGTAGTCAAGGAGGAGGGAGTCGCGACGAGCAGTACTTC.

The chain combines TRBV19 with TRBJ1-2, with TRBD1 as a possible D gene (6 bases). There are 12 residues in the CDR3. Trimming removed 8 bases at V and 0 bases at J, with 7 bases between. The germline V gene encodes CDR1 LNHDA and CDR2 SQIVND (reference sequence). CDR3 residues: CASWDTNYGYTF. CDR3 coding DNA: TGTGCCAGTTGGGACACTAACTATGGCTACACCTTC.

The V gene is TRBV6-1, the J gene TRBJ1-5; 10 nucleotides line up with TRBD1. This CDR3 region has 14 residues. From germline, CDR1 is MNHNS and CDR2 SASEGT. V shed 6 bases and J 3 bases; nucleotides not matched to a gene: 2. CDR3 amino acids: CASRRQGANQPQHF. For the CDR3, the DNA is TGTGCCAGCAGACGACAGGGGGCCAATCAGCCCCAGCATTTT.